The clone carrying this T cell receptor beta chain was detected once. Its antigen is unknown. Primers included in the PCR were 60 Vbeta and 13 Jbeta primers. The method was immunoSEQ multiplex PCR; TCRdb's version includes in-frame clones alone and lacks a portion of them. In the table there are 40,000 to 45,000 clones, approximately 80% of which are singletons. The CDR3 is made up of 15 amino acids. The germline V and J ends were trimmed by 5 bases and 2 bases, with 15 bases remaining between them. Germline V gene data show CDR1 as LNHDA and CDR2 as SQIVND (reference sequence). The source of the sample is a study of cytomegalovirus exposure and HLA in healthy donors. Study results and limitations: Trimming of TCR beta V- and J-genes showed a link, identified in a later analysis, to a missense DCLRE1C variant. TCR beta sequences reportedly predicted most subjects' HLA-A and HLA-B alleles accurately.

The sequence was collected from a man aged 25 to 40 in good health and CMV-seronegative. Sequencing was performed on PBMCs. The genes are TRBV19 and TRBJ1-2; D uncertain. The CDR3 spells CASSPRLGLNYGYTF. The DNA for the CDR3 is TGTGCCAGTAGTCCTCGATTAGGACTGAACTATGGCTACACCTTC.